Listed below are T cell receptor beta chains from one sample, sequenced in a study of blood T cell repertoires in COVID-19. TCRdb's copy holds only in-frame clones and misses some; the assay was immunoSEQ multiplex PCR. Of 270,000 or so clones in the sample, approximately 84% were seen once. The sample comprised peripheral blood. Source of these receptors: a human donor with COVID-19, enrolled during active disease. The donor label of this sample is uncertain. CDR3s include the opening cysteine and the closing phenylalanine or tryptophan. Fields, in order: J gene, D gene, CDR3 length, V gene, clone size, CDR3 DNA, CDR3 protein. The D gene is left open where the match is weak. Not every row has a clone size; where given, it reads once, few, many or a size class.

>TRBJ2-2|.|19|TRBV5-5|once
TGTGCCAGCAGAACGACAGGGACGGAAAGCGGGGGGAACACCGGGGAGCTGTTTTTT
CASRTTGTESGGNTGELFF
>TRBJ2-5|TRBD2|17|TRBV7-2|.
TGTGCCAGCAGCCTAGGACTAGCGGGGGTAGGAGGCGAGACCCAGTACTTC
CASSLGLAGVGGETQYF
>TRBJ1-4|.|14|TRBV6-6|.
TGTGCCAGCAGGAGGCAGGGGTCGAATGAAAAACTGTTTTTT
CASRRQGSNEKLFF
>TRBJ1-6|TRBD1|16|TRBV4-3|.
TGCGCCAGCAGCCAAGATTGGAGGACAGGGAATTCACCCCTCCACTTT
CASSQDWRTGNSPLHF
>TRBJ2-6|TRBD1|16|TRBV28|.
TGTGCCAGCAATCGATCAGGGGGAACTGGGGCCAACGTCCTGACTTTC
CASNRSGGTGANVLTF
>TRBJ2-1|.|13|TRBV16|.
TGTGCCAGCAGCCCCCGGAGTTTCAATGAGCAGTTCTTC
CASSPRSFNEQFF
>TRBJ1-6|.|15|TRBV5-6|once
TGTGCCAGCAGCTTAATCGGGGTTGGGAGTTCACCCCTCCACTTT
CASSLIGVGSSPLHF
>TRBJ2-5|TRBD2|17|TRBV24-1|.
TGTGCCACCAGTGACCCGGGACTAGCGGGAGGGGGAGAGACCCAGTACTTC
CATSDPGLAGGGETQYF
>TRBJ2-3|TRBD2|16|TRBV24-1|.
TGTGCCACCAGTGACAACGGGAGGGCCGGTAGAGATACGCAGTATTTT
CATSDNGRAGRDTQYF
>TRBJ1-3|.|13|TRBV15|.
TGTGCCACCTCTAGGGAGTTCGGAAACACCATATATTTT
CATSREFGNTIYF
>TRBJ1-2|.|15|TRBV28|.
TGTGCCAGCAGTTCGATCAGGGGCTCGAGGTATGGCTACACCTTC
CASSSIRGSRYGYTF
>TRBJ2-1|.|18|TRBV7-8|.
TGTGCCAGCAGCTTAGCTATGCCCGTTGGGGGGTTCTACAATGAGCAGTTCTTC
CASSLAMPVGGFYNEQFF
>TRBJ1-2|TRBD1|16|TRBV18|.
TGTGCCAGCTCACCACCCACGACAGGGACTGGCTATGGCTACACCTTC
CASSPPTTGTGYGYTF
>TRBJ2-2|TRBD1|16|TRBV9|.
TGTGCCAGCAGCCCAAGGACAGGGGCGAACACCGGGGAGCTGTTTTTT
CASSPRTGANTGELFF
>TRBJ2-2|TRBD2|13|TRBV28|.
TGTGCCTCCCTCGCGGGAGGAACCGGGGAGCTGTTTTTT
CASLAGGTGELFF
>TRBJ1-1|.|13|TRBV12-3/TRBV12-4|.
TGTGCCAGCACCTTGGGTCAGGCCAATGAAGCTTTCTTT
CASTLGQANEAFF
>TRBJ1-5|.|14|TRBV6-1|.
TGTGCCAGCAGTGAGGAGGGGCGACGGGAGCCCCAGCATTTT
CASSEEGRREPQHF
>TRBJ1-6|.|15|TRBV4-3|.
TGCGCCAGCAGCCAAGGCACCTCGGAGCATTCACCCCTCCACTTT
CASSQGTSEHSPLHF
>TRBJ2-7|TRBD2|16|TRBV28|.
TGTGCCAGCAGTTCCCCCGGACTAGCGGGAGACTTCGAGCAGTACTTC
CASSSPGLAGDFEQYF
>TRBJ2-3|TRBD1|15|TRBV3-1/TRBV3-2|.
TGTGCCAGCAGCCGGGCTACTGGGACAGCCAACCGGCAGTATTTT
CASSRATGTANRQYF
>TRBJ1-2|.|12|TRBV11-2|.
TGTGCCAGCAGCCTTACAGGATTGGGGCACACCTTC
CASSLTGLGHTF
>TRBJ2-5|.|13|TRBV2|.
TGTGCCAGCAGCCGGGACTTACAAGAGACCCAGTACTTC
CASSRDLQETQYF
>TRBJ1-1|.|16|TRBV6-5|.
TGTGCCAGCAGTTCCAACTCCCAGGGCGAGAACACTGAAGCTTTCTTT
CASSSNSQGENTEAFF
>TRBJ1-5|.|14|TRBV27|.
TGTGCCAGCAGTCGGTTGGCGGGCTATCAGCCCCAGCATTTT
CASSRLAGYQPQHF
>TRBJ1-2|.|14|TRBV3-1/TRBV3-2|.
TGTGCCAGCAGCCAAGGTCTTCGGGTCTATGGCTACACCTTC
CASSQGLRVYGYTF
>TRBJ2-3|.|17|TRBV3-1/TRBV3-2|.
TGTGCCAGCAGCTTACATGCGGGGCTCCCGCGCACAGATACGCAGTATTTT
CASSLHAGLPRTDTQYF
>TRBJ1-4|TRBD1|18|TRBV13|.
TGTGCCAGCAGTTCAACGACAGGGCTGGGGATGTCGGGAGAAAAACTGTTTTTT
CASSSTTGLGMSGEKLFF
>TRBJ2-2|TRBD2|16|TRBV3-1/TRBV3-2|.
TGTGCCAGCAGCCCCCGACTAGCGGGAGCCACCGGGGAGCTGTTTTTT
CASSPRLAGATGELFF
>TRBJ1-6|TRBD1|14|TRBV7-8|.
TGTGCCAGCAGCCCGGACAGGGTAGGATCACCCCTCCACTTT
CASSPDRVGSPLHF
>TRBJ2-5|TRBD2|15|TRBV5-4|.
TGTGCCAGCAGCAAGACTAGCGGGAACCAAGAGACCCAGTACTTC
CASSKTSGNQETQYF
>TRBJ2-1|.|13|TRBV6-6|.
TGTGCCAGCAGTCGCGCCCGGGGGAATGAGCAGTTCTTC
CASSRARGNEQFF
>TRBJ1-5|.|15|TRBV5-6|.
TGTGCCAGCAGCCCTGGTGGGGGGGACGGTCAGCCCCAGCATTTT
CASSPGGGDGQPQHF
>TRBJ1-5|TRBD1|19|TRBV11-3|.
TGTGCCAGCAGCTTGGGACCACCCGGGACAGGGGGGGGGAATCAGCCCCAGCATTTT
CASSLGPPGTGGGNQPQHF
>TRBJ1-1|.|13|TRBV28|.
TGTGCCAGCAGAGGAACAGGGTATACTGAAGCTTTCTTT
CASRGTGYTEAFF
>TRBJ2-1|TRBD2|15|TRBV15|.
TGTGCCACCAGCAGTGGCGGGAGGGCCCTCTTTGAGCAGTTCTTC
CATSSGGRALFEQFF
>TRBJ2-7|TRBD2|15|TRBV2|.
TGTGCCAGCAGGGTTACTAGCGGGAGCTCCTACGAGCAGTACTTC
CASRVTSGSSYEQYF
>TRBJ2-5|TRBD2|16|TRBV5-6|.
TGTGCCAGCAGCTTCGCTAGCGGGAGTAGATGGGAGACCCAGTACTTC
CASSFASGSRWETQYF
>TRBJ1-5|TRBD1|14|TRBV19|.
TGTGCCAGTAGTAGGACAGGGCTGGGGCAGCCCCAGCATTTT
CASSRTGLGQPQHF